This TCR beta chain was found in a study of type 1 and type 2 diabetes patients. The CDR3 spans 15 residues. Germline CDR1 reads SGHVS; CDR2 reads FQNEAQ. Trimming took 4 bases from V and 0 from J, leaving 13 bases between them. This clonotype was picked up a small number of times. Genomic DNA was the PCR template. Multiplex PCR with 30 forward and 13 reverse primers amplified the TCR beta CDR3. MiXCR was run by TCRdb on the multiplex PCR reads, yielding one entry per CDR3 protein. The sample lists about 290,000 distinct CDR3 sequences, 45% to 60% seen once, with roughly 15% in the top ten. Input material: peripheral blood mononuclear cells (PBMCs). The sequence was obtained from a man aged 18 to 29 with type 2 diabetes. The chain joins TRBV7-8 to TRBJ2-7; D perhaps matches TRBD2 (5 bases). In nucleotides, the CDR3 is TGTGCCAGCAGCTCCTTCGGACTTTACTCCTACGAGCAGTACTTC. Residues: CASSSFGLYSYEQYF. The full variable domain, in which reference TRBV7-8 and TRBJ2-7 provide the parts outside the CDR3, is GAGVSQSPRYKVAKRGQDVALRCDPISGHVSLFWYQQALGQGPEFLTYFQNEAQLDKSGLPSDRFFAERPEGSVSTLKIQRTQQEDSAVYLCASSSFGLYSYEQYFGPGTRLTVT.